This T cell receptor beta chain was found in a study of blood T cell repertoires in COVID-19. Turning to the study itself: Samples of COVID-19 (acute and convalescent) were obtained from the United States, Italy and Spain. T cells, B-cell-depleted T cells, or PBMCs provided the cDNA or gDNA that served as material.

Per the original methods: Using reference gene primer amplification, nucleated cell counts were estimated. The assay was immunoSEQ multiplex PCR, and TCRdb's table has in-frame clones only and misses some. For V, J and clone size, that table is used; D and trimming come from the DNA. The sample lists 180,000 or so clones; approximately 90% were seen once. Germline V lookup: CDR1 SGHAT, CDR2 FQNNGV. This CDR3 is 17 amino acids long. J gave up 2 bases and V 0 bases, and 10 bases lay outside the gene matches. The material sequenced was peripheral blood. V and J are TRBV11-2 and TRBJ2-7; TRBD2 agrees at 7 bases. This sequence was found in a man aged 18-30 years with active or convalescent COVID-19. CDR3 loop: CASSLDIWSSGTYEQYF. As DNA, the CDR3 is TGTGCCAGCAGCTTAGATATTTGGTCTAGCGGCACCTACGAGCAGTACTTC. Full variable domain (remainder filled in from reference TRBV11-2 and TRBJ2-7): EAGVAQSPRYKIIEKRQSVAFWCNPISGHATLYWYQQILGQGPKLLIQFQNNGVVDDSQLPKDRFSAERLKGVDSTLKIQPAKLEDSAVYLCASSLDIWSSGTYEQYFGPGTRLTVT.